This TCR beta chain appears in the sequencing data of a study of shared clonotypes between healthy human individuals. Points from the study as a whole: Estimated richness values were generally larger in naive subsets than in memory subsets. Clonotypes shared by all four sorted-subset donors had higher generation probabilities than non-shared clonotypes.

All donors qualified as healthy HIV-negative adults and had experienced no recent acute infections or vaccinations. CDR1 SNHLY and CDR2 FYNNEI come from the germline V gene. Trimming pared 2 bases from V and 4 bases from J, leaving 18 bases between. The CDR3 sequence is 17 residues long. Genomic DNA belonging to each subset was distributed in equal measure over several immunoSEQ plates. Assay: immunoSEQ multiplex PCR; the TCRdb copy retains only in-frame clones and omits some. The sample shows about 700,000 clones, 74% of them seen only once. Of note for this clone: What it binds is unknown.

The receptor's source is a woman aged 25 to 39 in good health. The V and J genes are TRBV2 and TRBJ1-3; no clear D gene. Sequenced material: memory CD4+ T cells sorted from blood. Subset of the sample: CD45RA-negative fraction. CDR3 in amino acids: CASSELPSRVPGNTIYF. DNA for the CDR3: TGTGCCAGCAGTGAACTCCCGAGCAGAGTACCCGGAAACACCATATATTTT.